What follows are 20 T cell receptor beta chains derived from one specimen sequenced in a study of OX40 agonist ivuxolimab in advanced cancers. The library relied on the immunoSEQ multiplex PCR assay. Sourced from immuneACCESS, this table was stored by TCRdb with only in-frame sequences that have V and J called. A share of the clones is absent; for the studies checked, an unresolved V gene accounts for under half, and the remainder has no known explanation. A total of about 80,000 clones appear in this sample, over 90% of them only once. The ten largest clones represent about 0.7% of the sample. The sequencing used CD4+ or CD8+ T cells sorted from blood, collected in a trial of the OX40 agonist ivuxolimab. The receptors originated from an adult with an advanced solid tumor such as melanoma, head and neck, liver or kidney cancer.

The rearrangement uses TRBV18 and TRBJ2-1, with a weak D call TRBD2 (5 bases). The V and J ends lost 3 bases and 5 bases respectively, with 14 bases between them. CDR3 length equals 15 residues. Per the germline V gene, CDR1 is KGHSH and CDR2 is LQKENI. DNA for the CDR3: TGTGCCAGCTCACCCCGACGAGGGTCTGACAATGAGCAGTTCTTC. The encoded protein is CASSPRRGSDNEQFF.

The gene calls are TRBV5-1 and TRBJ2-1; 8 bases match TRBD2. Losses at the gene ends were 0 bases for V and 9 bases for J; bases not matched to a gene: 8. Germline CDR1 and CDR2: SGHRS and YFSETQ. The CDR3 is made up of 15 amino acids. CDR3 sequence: CASSLAPAGVVEQFF. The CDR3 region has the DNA TGCGCCAGCAGCTTGGCACCAGCGGGAGTGGTTGAGCAGTTCTTC.

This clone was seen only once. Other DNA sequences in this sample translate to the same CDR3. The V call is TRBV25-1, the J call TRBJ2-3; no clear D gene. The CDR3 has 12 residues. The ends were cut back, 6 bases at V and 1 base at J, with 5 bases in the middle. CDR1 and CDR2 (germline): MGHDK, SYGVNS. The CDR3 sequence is CASSRGTDTQYF. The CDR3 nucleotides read TGTGCCAGCAGCCGAGGCACAGATACGCAGTATTTT.

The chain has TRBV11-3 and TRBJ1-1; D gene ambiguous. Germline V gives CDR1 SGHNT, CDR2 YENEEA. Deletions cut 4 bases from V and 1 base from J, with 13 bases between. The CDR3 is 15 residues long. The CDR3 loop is CASSSIPGSNTEAFF. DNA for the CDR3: TGTGCCAGCAGCTCGATTCCGGGATCGAACACTGAAGCTTTCTTT.

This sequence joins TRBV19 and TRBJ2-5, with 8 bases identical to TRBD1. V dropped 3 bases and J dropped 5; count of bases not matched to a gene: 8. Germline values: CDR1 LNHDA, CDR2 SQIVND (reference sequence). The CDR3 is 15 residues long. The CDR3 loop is CASSISGGAYETQYF. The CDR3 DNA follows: TGTGCCAGTAGTATTTCAGGGGGCGCATATGAGACCCAGTACTTC.

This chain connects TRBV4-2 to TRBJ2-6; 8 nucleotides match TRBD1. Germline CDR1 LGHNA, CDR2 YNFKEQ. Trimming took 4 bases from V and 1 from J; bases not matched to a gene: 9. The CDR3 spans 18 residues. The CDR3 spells CASSPRQGIISGANVLTF. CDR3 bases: TGTGCCAGCAGCCCCCGACAGGGGATAATTTCTGGGGCCAACGTCCTGACTTTC.

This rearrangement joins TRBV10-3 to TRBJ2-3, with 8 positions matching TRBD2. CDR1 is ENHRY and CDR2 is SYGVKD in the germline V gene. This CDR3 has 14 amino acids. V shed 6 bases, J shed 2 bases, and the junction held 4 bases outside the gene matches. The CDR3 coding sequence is TGTGCCATCAGCGCCGGACTAGCCACAGATACGCAGTATTTT. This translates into CAISAGLATDTQYF.

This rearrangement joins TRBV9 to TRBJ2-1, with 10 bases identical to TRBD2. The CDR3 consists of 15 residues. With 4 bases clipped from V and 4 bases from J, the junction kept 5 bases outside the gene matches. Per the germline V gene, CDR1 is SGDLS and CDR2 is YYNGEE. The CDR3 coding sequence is TGTGCCAGCAGCCCCACTAGCGGGATGTACAATGAGCAGTTCTTC. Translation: CASSPTSGMYNEQFF. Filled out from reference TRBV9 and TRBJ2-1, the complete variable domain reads DSGVTQTPKHLITATGQRVTLRCSPRSGDLSVYWYQQSLDQGLQFLIQYYNGEERAKGNILERFSAQQFPDLHSELNLSSLELGDSALYFCASSPTSGMYNEQFFGPGTRLTVL.

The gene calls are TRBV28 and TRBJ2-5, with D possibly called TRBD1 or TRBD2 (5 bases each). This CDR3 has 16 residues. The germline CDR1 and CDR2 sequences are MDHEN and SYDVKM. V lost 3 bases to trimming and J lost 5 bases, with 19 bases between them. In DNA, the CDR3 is TGTGCCAGCAGTTTGGGGTCGTTGAGGGGCCGGGAGACCCAGTACTTC. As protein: CASSLGSLRGRETQYF.

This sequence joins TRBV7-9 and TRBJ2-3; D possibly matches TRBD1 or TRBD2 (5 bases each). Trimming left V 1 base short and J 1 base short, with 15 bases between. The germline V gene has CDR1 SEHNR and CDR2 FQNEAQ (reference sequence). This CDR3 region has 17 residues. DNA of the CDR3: TGTGCCAGCAGCTTAGGGTCCGGGACCTTCCGCACAGATACGCAGTATTTT. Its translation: CASSLGSGTFRTDTQYF. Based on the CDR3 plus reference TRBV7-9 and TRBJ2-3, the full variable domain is DTGVSQNPRHKITKRGQNVTFRCDPISEHNRLYWYRQTLGQGPEFLTYFQNEAQLEKSRLLSDRFSAERPKGSFSTLEIQRTEQGDSAMYLCASSLGSGTFRTDTQYFGPGTRLTVL.

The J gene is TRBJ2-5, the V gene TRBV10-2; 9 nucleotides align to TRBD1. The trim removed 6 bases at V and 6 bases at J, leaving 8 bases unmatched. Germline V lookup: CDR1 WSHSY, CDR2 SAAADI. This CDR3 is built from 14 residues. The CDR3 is CASSETGGGKTQYF. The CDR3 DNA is TGCGCCAGCAGCGAGACAGGGGGAGGGAAGACCCAGTACTTC.

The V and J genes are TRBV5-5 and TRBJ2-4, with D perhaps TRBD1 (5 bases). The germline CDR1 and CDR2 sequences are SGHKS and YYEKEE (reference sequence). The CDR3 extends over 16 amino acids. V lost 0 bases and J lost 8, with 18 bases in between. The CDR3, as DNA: TGTGCCAGCAGCTTGGTTAGGGGCTCAGAAATATACATTCAGTACTTC. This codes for CASSLVRGSEIYIQYF.

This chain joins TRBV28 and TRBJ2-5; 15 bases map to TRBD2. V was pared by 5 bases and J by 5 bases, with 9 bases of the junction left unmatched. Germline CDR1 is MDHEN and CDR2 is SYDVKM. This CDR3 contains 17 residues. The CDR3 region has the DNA TGTGCCAGCAGTATCGGACTAGCGGGAGGGCCAAGGGAGACCCAGTACTTC. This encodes CASSIGLAGGPRETQYF.

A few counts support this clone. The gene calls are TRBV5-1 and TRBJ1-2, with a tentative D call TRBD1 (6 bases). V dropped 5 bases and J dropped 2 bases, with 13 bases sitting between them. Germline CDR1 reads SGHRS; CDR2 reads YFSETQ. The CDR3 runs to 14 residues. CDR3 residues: CASSWTETNYGYTF. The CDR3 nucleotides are TGCGCCAGCAGTTGGACAGAGACGAACTATGGCTACACCTTC.

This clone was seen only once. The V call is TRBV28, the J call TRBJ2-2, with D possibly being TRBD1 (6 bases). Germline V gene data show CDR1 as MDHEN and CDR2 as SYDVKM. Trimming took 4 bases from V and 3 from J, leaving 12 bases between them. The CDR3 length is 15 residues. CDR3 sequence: CASSSRQVHTGELFF. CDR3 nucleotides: TGTGCCAGCAGTTCCAGACAGGTCCACACCGGGGAGCTGTTTTTT.

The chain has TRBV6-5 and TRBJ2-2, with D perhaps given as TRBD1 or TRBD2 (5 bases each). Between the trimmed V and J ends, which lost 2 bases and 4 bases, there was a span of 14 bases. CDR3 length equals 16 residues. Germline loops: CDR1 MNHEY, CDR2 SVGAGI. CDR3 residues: CASSYHGAIFTGELFF. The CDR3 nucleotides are TGTGCCAGCAGTTACCACGGGGCCATATTCACCGGGGAGCTGTTTTTT.

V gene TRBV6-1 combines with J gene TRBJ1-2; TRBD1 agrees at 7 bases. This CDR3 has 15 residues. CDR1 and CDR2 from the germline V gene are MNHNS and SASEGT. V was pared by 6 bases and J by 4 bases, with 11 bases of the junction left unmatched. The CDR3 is CASSRLETGAYGYTF. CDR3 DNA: TGTGCCAGCAGCCGACTTGAAACAGGGGCCTATGGCTACACCTTC.

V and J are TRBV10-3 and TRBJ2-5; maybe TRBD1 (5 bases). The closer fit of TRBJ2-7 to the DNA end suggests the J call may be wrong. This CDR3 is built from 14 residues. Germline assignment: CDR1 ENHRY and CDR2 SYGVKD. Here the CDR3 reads CAISESGASYEQYF. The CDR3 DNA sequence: TGTGCCATCAGTGAGTCTGGGGCTAGCTACGAGCAGTACTTC.

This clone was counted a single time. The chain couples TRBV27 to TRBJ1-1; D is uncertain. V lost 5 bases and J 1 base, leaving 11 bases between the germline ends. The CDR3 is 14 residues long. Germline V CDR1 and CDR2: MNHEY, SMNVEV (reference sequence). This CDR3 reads CASSPLVPNTEAFF. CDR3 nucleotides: TGTGCCAGCAGTCCCCTAGTCCCGAACACTGAAGCTTTCTTT.

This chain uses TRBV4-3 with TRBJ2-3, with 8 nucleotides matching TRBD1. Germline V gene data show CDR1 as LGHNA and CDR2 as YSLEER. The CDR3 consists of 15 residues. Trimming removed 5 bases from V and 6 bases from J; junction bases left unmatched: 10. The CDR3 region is CASSYLTGDLDTQYF. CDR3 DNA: TGCGCCAGCAGCTACCTGACAGGGGATTTGGATACGCAGTATTTT.